A single sample is the source of the 27 T cell receptor beta chains below, sequenced in a study of blood T cells in healthy people across ages (dated by TCRdb to about 2015). Library creation used 5' RACE. The sample was run on an Illumina HiSeq 2500. A second roughly 6 to 12 cycle PCR used a sample-barcoded 5' primer and a J-beta primer mix. Using fastp at Q25 and MiXCR, TCRdb reprocessed the public reads and kept productive beta chains. Rows with one shared CDR3 protein collapse into an entry with the most common genes and DNA. Here the sample has roughly 800,000 distinct CDR3 sequences; 20% to 30% occur a single time. 8% to 10% of the sample lies in the top ten. This sample also appeared in a second study, on T cells of mothers and their children.

Sample: blood. The source of these receptors is a boy aged 5-17 years in good health.

V is TRBV7-3 and J is TRBJ2-1; D call uncertain. CDR3 length: 13 residues. Trimming cost V 3 bases and J 6 bases, with 9 bases left between them. Germline V gives CDR1 SGHTA, CDR2 FQGTGA. CDR3 amino acids: CASSFRSGNEQFF. CDR3 sequence (DNA): TGTGCCAGCAGCTTCAGGTCGGGCAATGAGCAGTTCTTC.

The chain has TRBV12-5 and TRBJ2-6, with 7 bases that match TRBD1. Germline trimming cut 3 bases from V and 1 base from J; bases unmatched to any gene: 15. The germline gives CDR1 LGHNT, CDR2 FRNRAP. The CDR3 is made up of 20 amino acids. The CDR3 bases are TGTGCTAGTGGTTTCACACCAGCCCCACAGGGGCTGTCTGGGGCCAACGTCCTGACTTTC. It codes for CASGFTPAPQGLSGANVLTF.

This clonotype has just a few counts. This chain links TRBV3-1 with TRBJ2-5; D might be TRBD2 (5 bases). The J call may be in error: the DNA end matches TRBJ2-7 better. This CDR3 spans 14 amino acids. Per germline, CDR1 LGHDT and CDR2 YNNKEL (reference sequence). The CDR3 reads CASSQDEGPYEQYF. The DNA of the CDR3 is TGTGCCAGCAGCCAAGATGAGGGCCCCTACGAGCAGTACTTC.

This clonotype was observed a few times. This chain links TRBV3-1 with TRBJ2-5, with TRBD1 matching over 9 bases. The germline V gene has CDR1 LGHDT and CDR2 YNNKEL (reference sequence). V shed 3 bases and J 4 bases; nucleotides not matched to a gene: 6. The CDR3 is made up of 15 amino acids. The CDR3 here is CASSHDRGRGETQYF. The CDR3, as DNA: TGTGCCAGCAGCCATGACAGGGGGAGGGGAGAGACCCAGTACTTC.

This clonotype was detected a few times. The CDR3 coding sequence is TGTGCCAGCAGCCTCAGACGGGACCCCTACATCCGTGAGCAGTTCTTC. Protein sequence: CASSLRRDPYIREQFF. The V and J genes are TRBV5-5 and TRBJ2-1; possibly TRBD1 or TRBD2 for D (5 bases each). The CDR3 extends over 16 amino acids. Looked up from germline, CDR1 is SGHKS and CDR2 is YYEKEE (reference sequence). V was pared by 4 bases and J by 9 bases, with 23 bases between.

V usage is TRBV11-2 and J usage is TRBJ1-2; 9 nucleotides align to TRBD1. The V gene end was trimmed by 2 bases and the J gene end by 8 bases; junction bases not matched to a gene: 9. There are 15 residues in the CDR3. CDR1 is SGHAT, CDR2 FQNNGV, per germline. This chain's CDR3 is CASSLTGGSLGGYTF. In nucleotides, the CDR3 is TGTGCCAGCAGCTTAACAGGGGGCAGTTTGGGGGGCTACACCTTC.

This clonotype was picked up a small number of times. This sequence joins TRBV6-2 or TRBV6-3 and TRBJ1-4, with unresolved D. Deletions cut 6 bases from V and 6 bases from J, with 14 bases between. This CDR3 spans 14 amino acids. The germline CDR1 and CDR2 sequences are MNHEY and SVGEGT. CDR3 region: CASRRRPDYEKLFF. The CDR3 nucleotides are TGTGCCAGCAGAAGACGCCCCGATTATGAAAAACTGTTTTTT.

V is TRBV5-4 and J is TRBJ2-7, with D possibly being TRBD2 (6 bases). The J call may be incorrect, as the DNA end agrees better with TRBJ2-1. CDR1 SGHNT and CDR2 YYREEE come from the germline V gene (reference sequence). The CDR3 contains 15 residues. DNA of the CDR3: TGTGCCAGCAGCCCCGTTGGGGGAGGCTACAATGAGCAGTTCTTC. It is translated as CASSPVGGGYNEQFF.

The chain uses TRBV15 and TRBJ1-6; a possible D gene is TRBD1 (5 bases). CDR1 and CDR2 from the germline V gene are LNHNV and YYDKDF (reference sequence). Between the trimmed V and J ends, which lost 0 bases and 9 bases, there was a span of 6 bases. CDR3 length: 13 residues. The CDR3 bases are TGTGCCACCAGCAGAGACAGGGTTTCACCCCTCCACTTT. This encodes CATSRDRVSPLHF.

The rearrangement uses TRBV12-3 or TRBV12-4 and TRBJ1-6, with D hard to call. The CDR3 runs to 12 residues. The V and J ends lost 5 bases and 10 bases respectively, with 9 bases between them. As DNA, the CDR3 is TGTGCCAGCAGTACGCCAGGCTCACCCCTCCACTTT. Its protein product is CASSTPGSPLHF.

This chain joins TRBV13 and TRBJ2-3; 8 nucleotides align to TRBD2. Germline-derived CDR1 and CDR2 are PRHDT and FYEKMQ (reference sequence). J gave up 5 bases and V 5 bases, and 12 bases lay outside the gene matches. The CDR3 covers 16 residues. The CDR3 DNA reads TGTGCCAGCAGCACCCGAATAGCGGGGATTGAAGATACGCAGTATTTT. Protein product: CASSTRIAGIEDTQYF.

V is TRBV7-6 and J is TRBJ2-1, with no clear D. Germline V gene data show CDR1 as SGHVS and CDR2 as FNYEAQ. V was shortened by 4 bases and J by 6 bases, with 13 bases between the two germline ends. The CDR3 extends over 14 amino acids. The CDR3 sequence is CASSSSRSVNEQFF. In DNA form, the CDR3 reads TGTGCCAGCAGCTCCAGTAGGAGCGTCAATGAGCAGTTCTTC. The full variable domain, with the rest looked up from reference TRBV7-6 and TRBJ2-1, is GAGVSQSPRYKVTKRGQDVALRCDPISGHVSLYWYRQALGQGPEFLTYFNYEAQQDKSGLPNDRFSAERPEGSISTLTIQRTEQRDSAMYRCASSSSRSVNEQFFGPGTRLTVL.

The chain recombines TRBV5-1 with TRBJ2-5; 11 nucleotides match TRBD2. TRBJ2-7 matches the DNA end more closely, so the J call is doubtful. In germline, CDR1 is SGHRS, CDR2 YFSETQ. The CDR3 is made up of 14 amino acids. CDR3 in amino acids: CASSPTSGGNEQYF. DNA for the CDR3: TGCGCCAGCAGCCCCACTAGCGGGGGCAACGAGCAGTACTTC.

The table lists this clonotype with a count of one. CDR3 DNA: TGTGCCAGCAGCTTGGACATAGGAAGACGAGAGACCCAGTACTTC. This gives the protein CASSLDIGRRETQYF. The V and J genes are TRBV5-4 and TRBJ2-5; no definite D call. Trimming shortened V by 0 bases and J by 4 bases, and 13 bases separated the two germline ends. This CDR3 is built from 15 residues. Germline V gene data show CDR1 as SGHNT and CDR2 as YYREEE (reference sequence). Variable domain in full (rest from reference TRBV5-4 and TRBJ2-5): ETGVTQSPTHLIKTRGQQVTLRCSSQSGHNTVSWYQQALGQGPQFIFQYYREEENGRGNFPPRFSGLQFPNYSSELNVNALELDDSALYLCASSLDIGRRETQYFGPGTRLLVL.

V is TRBV7-9 and J is TRBJ2-7, with TRBD1 as a possible D gene (6 bases). CDR1 and CDR2 from the germline V gene are SEHNR and FQNEAQ (reference sequence). The CDR3 runs 13 residues. V lost 10 bases and J 2 bases, leaving 15 bases between the germline ends. The CDR3 region is CANMGHRTYEQYF. The CDR3 coding sequence is TGTGCCAACATGGGACACCGCACCTACGAGCAGTACTTC.

This clonotype was counted only a few times. V gene TRBV6-2 or TRBV6-3 combines with J gene TRBJ1-5; 7 bases align to TRBD1. The V and J ends lost 2 bases and 3 bases, in that order; junction bases with no gene match: 10. Germline CDR1 is MNHEY and CDR2 is SVGEGT. This CDR3 is 17 amino acids long. CDR3 loop: CASSYTPTGRLNQPQHF. The CDR3 nucleotides read TGTGCCAGCAGTTACACTCCGACAGGGCGACTCAATCAGCCCCAGCATTTT.

This clonotype came up a few times. The V and J genes are TRBV20-1 and TRBJ2-5; perhaps TRBD2 as D (6 bases). TRBJ2-7 matches the DNA end more closely, so the J call is doubtful. Germline assignment: CDR1 DFQATT and CDR2 SNEGSKA (reference sequence). The CDR3 has 13 amino acids. The CDR3 coding sequence is TGCAGTGCCCCGGGACGGGAGACCTACGAGCAGTACTTC. It encodes CSAPGRETYEQYF.

There are a few counts of this clonotype. V and J are TRBV20-1 and TRBJ2-5; D possibly uses TRBD1 or TRBD2 (6 bases each). This CDR3 has 11 residues. Per the germline V gene, CDR1 is DFQATT and CDR2 is SNEGSKA (reference sequence). CDR3 in amino acids: CSPGAEETQYF. The CDR3 coding sequence is TGCAGCCCGGGGGCAGAAGAGACCCAGTACTTC.

This chain connects TRBV20-1 to TRBJ2-7, with 11 nucleotides matching TRBD2. V trimming: 0 bases; J trimming: 0 bases; junction bases outside the gene matches: 4. Germline CDR1 DFQATT, CDR2 SNEGSKA (reference sequence). The CDR3 contains 16 residues. This CDR3 reads CSARDVGTSGSYEQYF. In nucleotides, the CDR3 is TGCAGTGCTAGAGATGTAGGGACTAGCGGCTCCTACGAGCAGTACTTC.

The chain carries TRBV2 and TRBJ1-4, with no clear D. Germline V gene sequence: CDR1 SNHLY, CDR2 FYNNEI. The CDR3 has 14 residues. V was cut by 2 bases and J by 3 bases, with 7 bases left in between. CDR3: CASSETSANEKLFF. CDR3 nucleotide sequence: TGTGCCAGCAGTGAAACCAGTGCTAATGAAAAACTGTTTTTT.

This clonotype was seen a few times. This sequence joins TRBV20-1 and TRBJ1-1, with 11 bases aligning to TRBD1. Germline V lookup: CDR1 DFQATT, CDR2 SNEGSKA (reference sequence). V was pared by 3 bases and J by 1 base, with 4 bases of the junction left unmatched. This CDR3 is built from 15 residues. CDR3 nucleotides: TGCAGTGCTAGTTCCGGGACAGGGGGGAACACTGAAGCTTTCTTT. Residues: CSASSGTGGNTEAFF.

This chain links TRBV6-1 with TRBJ1-2, with 8 positions matching TRBD1. This CDR3 has 14 amino acids. Germline V gene lookup returns CDR1 MNHNS and CDR2 SASEGT. Trimming took 7 bases from V and 6 from J; bases not matched to a gene: 10. The CDR3 protein is CASITDRARNGYTF. The DNA of the CDR3 is TGTGCCAGCATTACGGACAGGGCCCGAAATGGCTACACCTTC.

This clonotype showed up just a few times. The rearrangement uses TRBV29-1 and TRBJ1-2, with TRBD1 matching over 7 bases. This CDR3 spans 13 amino acids. V was pared by 2 bases and J by 8 bases, with 8 bases of the junction left unmatched. Germline V gives CDR1 SQVTM, CDR2 ANQGSEA. The CDR3 loop is CSVETGQNVGYTF. The CDR3 DNA is TGCAGCGTTGAAACGGGACAGAACGTAGGCTACACCTTC.

This clonotype was recorded a few times. The genes are TRBV20-1 and TRBJ2-5, with D tentatively TRBD2 (5 bases). Germline CDR1 is DFQATT and CDR2 is SNEGSKA (reference sequence). With 3 bases removed from V and 5 bases from J, the gap between germline ends came to 13 bases. The CDR3 is 13 residues long. As DNA, the CDR3 is TGCAGTGCTAGCGGAAGAGGCGGGGAGACCCAGTACTTC. It translates to CSASGRGGETQYF.

A word on this clonotype: The junction differs from germline at one of its ends, possibly a read error. This sequence joins TRBV3-1 and TRBJ2-5; D gene uncertain. The J call could be wrong; TRBJ2-1 is a better fit for the DNA end. Germline V gene data show CDR1 as LGHDT and CDR2 as YNNKEL (reference sequence). CDR3 length: 14 residues. CDR3 nucleotide sequence: TGTGCCAACAGCCAAGACCCCTCCTCCGATGAGCAGTTCTTC. As protein: CANSQDPSSDEQFF.

This chain connects TRBV28 to TRBJ2-7; D unresolved. Per germline, CDR1 MDHEN and CDR2 SYDVKM. This CDR3 comprises 11 residues. V lost 3 bases and J 5 bases, leaving 5 bases between the germline ends. DNA of the CDR3: TGTGCCAGCAGTTTTTACCACGAGCAGTACTTC. This codes for CASSFYHEQYF.

Comment on this clonotype: One junction end disagrees with the germline gene, perhaps due to a read error. This rearrangement joins TRBV27 to TRBJ2-2, with 7 nucleotides matching TRBD1. Germline V CDR1 and CDR2: MNHEY, SMNVEV (reference sequence). The CDR3 spans 13 residues. CDR3 sequence: CAGSLQGPGELFF. As DNA, the CDR3 is TGTGCCGGCAGTTTACAGGGGCCCGGGGAGCTGTTTTTT.